This T cell receptor beta chain comes out of a study of OX40 agonist ivuxolimab in advanced cancers. The wider study: Ivuxolimab, an antibody that agonizes OX40 (CD134), was administered to the patients. Three individuals attained partial responses, comprising one hepatocellular carcinoma case and two cutaneous melanoma cases.

Germline V CDR1 and CDR2: KGHSH, LQKENI. Trimming removed 6 bases from V and 6 bases from J, with 8 bases in between. The CDR3 length is 12 residues. A note on this clone: Within the sample, other DNA sequences also encode this same CDR3.

TCRdb's table, derived via immunoSEQ multiplex PCR, lists solely in-frame clones and lacks some. The data hold some 70,000 clones, with over 75% observed a single time. This clonotype originated in an adult with an advanced solid tumor such as melanoma, head and neck, liver or kidney cancer. This sample comprised CD4+ or CD8+ T cells sorted from blood, obtained in a trial of the OX40 agonist ivuxolimab. This sequence joins TRBV18 and TRBJ2-2, with D uncertain. CDR3 loop: CASSQDPGELFF. In DNA form, the CDR3 reads TGTGCCAGCTCTCAGGATCCCGGGGAGCTGTTTTTT.